This is a list of T cell receptor beta chains from one sample in a study of OX40 agonist ivuxolimab in advanced cancers. Produced via immunoSEQ multiplex PCR; TCRdb's table is partial and in-frame only. This sample has around 60,000 clones, with 79% found just once. Here the sequenced sample was CD4+ or CD8+ T cells sorted from blood, taken in a trial of the OX40 agonist ivuxolimab. Receptor source: an adult with an advanced solid tumor such as melanoma, head and neck, liver or kidney cancer. Both conserved end residues are part of each CDR3. The order of the fields is J gene, clone size, D gene, V gene, CDR3 DNA, CDR3 protein. A D gene is named only where the DNA matches it firmly. Clone size is given for some rows only: seen once, a few or many times, or a class if the clone is expanded.

TRBJ2-5 | NA | NA | TRBV11-1 | TGTGCCAGCAGGCAGGGGTACCAAGAGACCCAGTACTTC | CASRQGYQETQYF
TRBJ1-2 | NA | NA | TRBV6-5 | TGTGCCAGCAGTTACTCGAGCCAGTCTAACTATGGCTACACCTTC | CASSYSSQSNYGYTF
TRBJ2-7 | NA | NA | TRBV28 | TGTGCCAGCAGTTTCCGCTTCTCCTACGAGCAGTACTTC | CASSFRFSYEQYF
TRBJ2-3 | few | NA | TRBV6-5 | TGTGCCAGCAGTGTCGCAGATACGCAGTATTTT | CASSVADTQYF
TRBJ1-1 | NA | TRBD1 | TRBV6-6 | TGTGCCAGCAGCGACAGGGGCGCGGCCACTGAAGCTTTCTTT | CASSDRGAATEAFF
TRBJ1-6 | NA | NA | TRBV6-4 | TGTGCCAGCAGTCCGAAGCCTGATTCCTATTCACCCCTCCACTTT | CASSPKPDSYSPLHF
TRBJ2-5 | NA | TRBD2 | TRBV5-1 | TGCGCCAGCAGCTTGGGTGGAGTAGCGGGCATACAAGAGACCCAGTACTTC | CASSLGGVAGIQETQYF
TRBJ2-5 | NA | NA | TRBV13 | TGTGCCAGCAGCTTAGCCCCCCAGGAGACCCAGTACTTC | CASSLAPQETQYF
TRBJ2-3 | NA | TRBD2 | TRBV6-1 | TGTGCCAGCAGGAGGGCTAGCGGTTTCACAGATACGCAGTATTTT | CASRRASGFTDTQYF
TRBJ2-7 | NA | TRBD1 | TRBV27 | TGTGCCAGCAGTTTTCAGGACAGGGAGTACGAGCAGTACTTC | CASSFQDREYEQYF
TRBJ2-2 | NA | NA | TRBV4-1 | TGCGCCAGCAGCCAAGGGAGGACGAACACCGGGGAGCTGTTTTTT | CASSQGRTNTGELFF
TRBJ2-5 | NA | TRBD1 | TRBV27 | TGTGCCAGCAGTTTATCGGGACAGGGAGAGACCCAGTACTTC | CASSLSGQGETQYF
TRBJ2-7 | NA | NA | TRBV7-2 | TGTGCCAGCAGCCCACAAGGCGAGCAGTACTTC | CASSPQGEQYF
TRBJ1-5 | once | NA | TRBV5-5 | TGTGCCAGCAGGCCCCGGGACCCCTCACTCTATCCGGGTCAGCCCCAGCATTTT | CASRPRDPSLYPGQPQHF
TRBJ2-1 | NA | NA | TRBV23-1 | TGCGCCAGCACTGCAATAGCGGTCAGGGATTACAATGAGCAGTTCTTC | CASTAIAVRDYNEQFF
TRBJ1-5 | once | NA | TRBV19 | TGTGCCAGTAGTATATCCAAGGGGAGCAATCAGCCCCAGCATTTT | CASSISKGSNQPQHF
TRBJ1-5 | NA | TRBD1 | TRBV19 | TGTGCCAGTAGTACCGGACAGGGTGGTCAGCCCCAGCATTTT | CASSTGQGGQPQHF
TRBJ1-5 | NA | NA | TRBV15 | TGTGCCACCAGCAGAGAGAGCAATCAGCCCCAGCATTTT | CATSRESNQPQHF
TRBJ1-5 | NA | NA | TRBV19 | TGTGCCAGTAGTATTGGGTTGGGGAATCAGCCCCAGCATTTT | CASSIGLGNQPQHF
TRBJ2-5 | NA | NA | TRBV30 | TGTGCCTGGAGCGTACAGGGCCAGGAGACCCAGTACTTC | CAWSVQGQETQYF
TRBJ2-7 | NA | TRBD2 | TRBV5-1 | TGCGCCAGCAGCTTGGTGTCGGGTGTGGGTAGCGGGGGAAGTTCCTACGAGCAGTACTTC | CASSLVSGVGSGGSSYEQYF
TRBJ1-4 | NA | NA | TRBV2 | TGTGCCAGCACCGGGCAGGGTGAAAAACTGTTTTTT | CASTGQGEKLFF
TRBJ2-1 | NA | TRBD1 | TRBV5-1 | TGCGCCAGCAGCACGGGACAGGGAGAATACAATGAGCAGTTCTTC | CASSTGQGEYNEQFF